The sequence of this T cell receptor beta chain was determined in a study of blood T cell repertoires in COVID-19. This CDR3 spans 15 amino acids. Germline V gene lookup returns CDR1 SGHNT and CDR2 YYREEE (reference sequence). V lost 2 bases to trimming and J lost 0 bases; unmatched junction nucleotides: 4. The method was immunoSEQ multiplex PCR; TCRdb's version includes in-frame clones alone and lacks a portion of them. The sample has about 190,000 clones, under 80% seen once; the top ten hold roughly a sixth. The TCR was taken from a woman between 50 and 59 years old with acute COVID-19. Sequenced input: PBMCs or T cells enriched from blood (not recorded which). V is TRBV5-4 and J is TRBJ1-2, with 7 bases that match TRBD1. The CDR3 is CASSFRGTANYGYTF. The CDR3 coding sequence is TGTGCCAGCAGCTTCCGCGGGACAGCTAACTATGGCTACACCTTC.